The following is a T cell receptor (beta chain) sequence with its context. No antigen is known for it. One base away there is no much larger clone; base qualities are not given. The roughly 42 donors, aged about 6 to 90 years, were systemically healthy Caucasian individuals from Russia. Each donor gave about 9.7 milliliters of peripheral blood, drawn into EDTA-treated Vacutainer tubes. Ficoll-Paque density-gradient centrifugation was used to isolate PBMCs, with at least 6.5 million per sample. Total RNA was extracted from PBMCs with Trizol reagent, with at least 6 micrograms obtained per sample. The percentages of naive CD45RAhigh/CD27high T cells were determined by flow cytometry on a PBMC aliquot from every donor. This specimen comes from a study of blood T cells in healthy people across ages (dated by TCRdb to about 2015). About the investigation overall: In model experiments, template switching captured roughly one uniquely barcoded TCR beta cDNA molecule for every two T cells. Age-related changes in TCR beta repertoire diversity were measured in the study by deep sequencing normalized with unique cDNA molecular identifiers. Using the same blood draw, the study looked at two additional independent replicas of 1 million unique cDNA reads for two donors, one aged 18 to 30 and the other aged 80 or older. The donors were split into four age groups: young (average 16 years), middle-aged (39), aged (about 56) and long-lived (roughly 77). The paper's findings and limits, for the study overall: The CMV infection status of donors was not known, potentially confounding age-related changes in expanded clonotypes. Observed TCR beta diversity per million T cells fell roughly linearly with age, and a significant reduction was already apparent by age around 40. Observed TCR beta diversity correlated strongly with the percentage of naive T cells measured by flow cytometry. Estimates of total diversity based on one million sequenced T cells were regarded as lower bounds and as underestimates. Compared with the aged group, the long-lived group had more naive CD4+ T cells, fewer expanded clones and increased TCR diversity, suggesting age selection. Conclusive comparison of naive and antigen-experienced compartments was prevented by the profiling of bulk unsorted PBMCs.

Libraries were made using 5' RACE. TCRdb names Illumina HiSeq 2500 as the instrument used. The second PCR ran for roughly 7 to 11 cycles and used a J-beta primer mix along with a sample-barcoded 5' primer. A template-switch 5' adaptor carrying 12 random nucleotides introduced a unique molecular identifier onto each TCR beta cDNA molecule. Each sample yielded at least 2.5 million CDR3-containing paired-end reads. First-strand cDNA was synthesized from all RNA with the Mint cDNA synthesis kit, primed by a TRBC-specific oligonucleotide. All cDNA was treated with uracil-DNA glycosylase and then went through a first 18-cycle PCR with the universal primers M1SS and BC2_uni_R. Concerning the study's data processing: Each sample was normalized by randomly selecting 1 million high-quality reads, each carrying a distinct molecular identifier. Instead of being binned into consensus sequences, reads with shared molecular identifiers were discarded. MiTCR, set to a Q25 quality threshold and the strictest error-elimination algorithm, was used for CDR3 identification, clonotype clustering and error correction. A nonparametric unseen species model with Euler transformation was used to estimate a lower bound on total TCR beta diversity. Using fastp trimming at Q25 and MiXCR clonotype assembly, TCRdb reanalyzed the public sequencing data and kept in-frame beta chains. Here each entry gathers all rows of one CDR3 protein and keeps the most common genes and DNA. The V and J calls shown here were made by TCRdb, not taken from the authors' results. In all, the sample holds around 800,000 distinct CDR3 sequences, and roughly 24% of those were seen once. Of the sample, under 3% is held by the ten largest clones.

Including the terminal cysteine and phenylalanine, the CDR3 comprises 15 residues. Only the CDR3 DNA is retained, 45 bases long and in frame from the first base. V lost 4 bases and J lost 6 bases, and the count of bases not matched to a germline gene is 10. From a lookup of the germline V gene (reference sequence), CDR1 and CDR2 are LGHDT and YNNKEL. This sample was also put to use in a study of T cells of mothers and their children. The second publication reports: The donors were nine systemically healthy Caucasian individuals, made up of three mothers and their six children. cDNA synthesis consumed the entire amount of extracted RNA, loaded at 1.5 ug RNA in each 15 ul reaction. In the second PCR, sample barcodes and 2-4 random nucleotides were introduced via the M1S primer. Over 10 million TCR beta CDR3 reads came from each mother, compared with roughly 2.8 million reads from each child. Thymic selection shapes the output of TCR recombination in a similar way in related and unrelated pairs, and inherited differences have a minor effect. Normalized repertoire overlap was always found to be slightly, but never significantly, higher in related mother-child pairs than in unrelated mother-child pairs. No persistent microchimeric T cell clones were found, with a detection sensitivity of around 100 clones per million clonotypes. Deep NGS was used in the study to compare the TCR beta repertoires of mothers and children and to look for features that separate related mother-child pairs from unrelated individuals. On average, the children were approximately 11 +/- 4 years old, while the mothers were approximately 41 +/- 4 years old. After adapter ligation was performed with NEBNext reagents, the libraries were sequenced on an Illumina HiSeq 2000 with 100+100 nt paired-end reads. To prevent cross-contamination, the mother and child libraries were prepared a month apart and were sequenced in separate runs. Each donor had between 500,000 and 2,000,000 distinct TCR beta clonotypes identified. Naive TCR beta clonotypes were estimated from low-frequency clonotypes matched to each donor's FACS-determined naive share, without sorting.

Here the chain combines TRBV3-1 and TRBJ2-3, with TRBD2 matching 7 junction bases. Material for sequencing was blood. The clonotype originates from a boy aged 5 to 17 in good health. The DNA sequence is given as TGTGCCAGCAGCCTCCGGACTAGTCTAGGGGATACGCAGTATTTT. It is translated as CASSLRTSLGDTQYF.